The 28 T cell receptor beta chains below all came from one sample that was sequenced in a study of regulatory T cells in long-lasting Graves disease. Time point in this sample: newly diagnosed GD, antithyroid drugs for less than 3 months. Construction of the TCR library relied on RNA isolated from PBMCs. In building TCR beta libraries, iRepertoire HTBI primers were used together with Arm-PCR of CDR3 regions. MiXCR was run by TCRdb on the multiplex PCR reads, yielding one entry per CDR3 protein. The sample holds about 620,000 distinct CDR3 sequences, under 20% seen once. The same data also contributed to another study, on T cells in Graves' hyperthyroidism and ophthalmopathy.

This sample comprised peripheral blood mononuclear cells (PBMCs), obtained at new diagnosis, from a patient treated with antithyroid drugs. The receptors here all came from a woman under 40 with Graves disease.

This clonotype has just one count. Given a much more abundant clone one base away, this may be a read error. The chain's CDR3 is CAVKGPGEGEQFF. Here the CDR3 DNA reads TGTGCCGTCAAGGGCCCAGGGGAAGGTGAGCAGTTCTTC. J is TRBJ2-1 and V is TRBV10-3; D possibly corresponds to TRBD1 (6 bases). Germline assignment: CDR1 ENHRY and CDR2 SYGVKD. The CDR3 is 13 residues long. V lost 11 bases and J lost 9, with 20 bases in between.

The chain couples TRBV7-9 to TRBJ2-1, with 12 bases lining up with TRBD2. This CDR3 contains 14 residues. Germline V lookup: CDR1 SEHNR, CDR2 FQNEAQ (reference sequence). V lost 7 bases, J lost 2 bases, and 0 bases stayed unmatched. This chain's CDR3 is CASTSGRAYNEQFF. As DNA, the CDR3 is TGTGCCAGCACTAGCGGGAGGGCCTACAATGAGCAGTTCTTC.

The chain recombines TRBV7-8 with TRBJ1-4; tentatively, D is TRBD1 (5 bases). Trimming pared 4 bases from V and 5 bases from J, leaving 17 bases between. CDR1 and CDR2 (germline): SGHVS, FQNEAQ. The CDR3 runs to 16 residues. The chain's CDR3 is CASSSTYRDLNEKLFF. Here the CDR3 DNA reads TGTGCCAGCAGCTCAACATACCGGGACCTAAATGAAAAACTGTTTTTT.

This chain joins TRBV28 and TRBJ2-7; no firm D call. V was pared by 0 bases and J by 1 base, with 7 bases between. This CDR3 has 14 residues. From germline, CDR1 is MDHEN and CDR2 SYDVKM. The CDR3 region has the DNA TGTGCCAGCAGTTTATGGCTGGAATCCTACGAGCAGTACTTC. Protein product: CASSLWLESYEQYF.

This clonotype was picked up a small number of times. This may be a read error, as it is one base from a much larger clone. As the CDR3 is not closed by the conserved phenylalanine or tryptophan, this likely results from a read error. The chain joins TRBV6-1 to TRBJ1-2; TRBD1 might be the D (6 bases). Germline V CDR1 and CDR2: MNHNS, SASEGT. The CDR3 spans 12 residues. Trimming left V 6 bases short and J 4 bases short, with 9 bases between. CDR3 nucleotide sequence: TGTGCCAGCAGCGGGACAAGCTATGGCTACACCCTC. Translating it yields CASSGTSYGYTL.

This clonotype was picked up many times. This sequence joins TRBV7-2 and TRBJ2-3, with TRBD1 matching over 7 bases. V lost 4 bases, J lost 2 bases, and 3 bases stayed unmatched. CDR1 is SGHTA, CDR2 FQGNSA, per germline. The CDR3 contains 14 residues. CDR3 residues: CASSSGQNTDTQYF. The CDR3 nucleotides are TGTGCCAGCAGCTCGGGACAGAACACAGATACGCAGTATTTT.

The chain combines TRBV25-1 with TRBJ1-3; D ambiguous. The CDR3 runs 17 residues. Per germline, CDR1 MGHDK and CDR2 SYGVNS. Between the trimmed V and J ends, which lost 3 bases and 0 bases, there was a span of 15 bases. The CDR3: CASSDAGSAGSGNTIYF. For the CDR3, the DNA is TGTGCCAGCAGTGACGCGGGGAGCGCGGGCTCTGGAAACACCATATATTTT.

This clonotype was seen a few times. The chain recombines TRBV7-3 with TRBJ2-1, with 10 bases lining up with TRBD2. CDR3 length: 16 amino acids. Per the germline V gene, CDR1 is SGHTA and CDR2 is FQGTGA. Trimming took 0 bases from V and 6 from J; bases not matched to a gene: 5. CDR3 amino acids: CASSLTSASGSNEQFF. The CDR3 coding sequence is TGTGCCAGCAGCTTAACGTCGGCTAGCGGGAGCAATGAGCAGTTCTTC.

CDR3 coding DNA: TGTGCCAGCAGCTTGGCTAACCGGGACGTCGAGGGCTATGGCTACACCTTC. Translated, it gives CASSLANRDVEGYGYTF. The chain has TRBV7-2 and TRBJ1-2, with D perhaps TRBD1 (5 bases). Germline-derived CDR1 and CDR2 are SGHTA and FQGNSA. There are 17 residues in the CDR3. V lost 3 bases to trimming and J lost 4 bases, with 21 bases between them. The full variable domain, rest sourced from reference TRBV7-2 and TRBJ1-2, is GAGVSQSPSNKVTEKGKDVELRCDPISGHTALYWYRQSLGQGLEFLIYFQGNSAPDKSGLPSDRFSAERTGGSVSTLTIQRTQQEDSAVYLCASSLANRDVEGYGYTFGSGTRLTVV.

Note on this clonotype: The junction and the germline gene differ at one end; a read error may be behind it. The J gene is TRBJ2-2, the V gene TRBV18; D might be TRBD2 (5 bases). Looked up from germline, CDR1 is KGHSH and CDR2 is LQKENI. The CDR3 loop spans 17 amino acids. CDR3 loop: CGSSPTRATANTGELFF. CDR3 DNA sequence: TGTGGCAGCTCACCAACGAGGGCCACTGCAAACACCGGGGAGCTGTTTTTT.

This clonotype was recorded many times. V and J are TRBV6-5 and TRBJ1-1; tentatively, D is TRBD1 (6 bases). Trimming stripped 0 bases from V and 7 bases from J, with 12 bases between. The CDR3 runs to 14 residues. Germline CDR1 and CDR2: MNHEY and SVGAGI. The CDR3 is CASSYSIGGDEAFF. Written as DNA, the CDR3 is TGTGCCAGCAGTTACTCTATAGGGGGGGATGAAGCTTTCTTT.

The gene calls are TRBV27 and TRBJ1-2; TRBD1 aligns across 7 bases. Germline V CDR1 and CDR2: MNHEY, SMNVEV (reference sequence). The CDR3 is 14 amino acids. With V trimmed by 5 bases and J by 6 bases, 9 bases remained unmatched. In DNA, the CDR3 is TGTGCCAGCAGTCCCCTGGGACAGTCCCATGGCTACACCTTC. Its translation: CASSPLGQSHGYTF.

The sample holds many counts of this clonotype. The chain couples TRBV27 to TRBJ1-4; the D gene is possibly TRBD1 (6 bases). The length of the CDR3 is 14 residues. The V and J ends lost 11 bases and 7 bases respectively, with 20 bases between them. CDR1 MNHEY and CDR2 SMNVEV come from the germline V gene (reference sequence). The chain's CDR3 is CALYIQGHAEKLFF. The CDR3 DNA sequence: TGTGCCCTCTATATCCAGGGGCACGCTGAAAAACTGTTTTTT.

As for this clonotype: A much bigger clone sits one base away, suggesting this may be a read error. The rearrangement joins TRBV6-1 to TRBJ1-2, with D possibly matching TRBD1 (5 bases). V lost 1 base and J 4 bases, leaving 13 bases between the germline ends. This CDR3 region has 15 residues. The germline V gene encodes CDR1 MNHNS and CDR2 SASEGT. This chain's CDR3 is CASSEEVTGIYGYTF. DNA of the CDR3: TGTGCCAGCAGTGAAGAGGTAACAGGCATCTATGGCTACACCTTC.

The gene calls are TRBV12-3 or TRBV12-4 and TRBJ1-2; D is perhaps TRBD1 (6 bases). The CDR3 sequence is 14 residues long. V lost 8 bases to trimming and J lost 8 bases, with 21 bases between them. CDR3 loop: CASSNGAGVGGYTF. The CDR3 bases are TGTGCCAGCTCCAACGGGGCAGGGGTTGGGGGCTACACCTTC.

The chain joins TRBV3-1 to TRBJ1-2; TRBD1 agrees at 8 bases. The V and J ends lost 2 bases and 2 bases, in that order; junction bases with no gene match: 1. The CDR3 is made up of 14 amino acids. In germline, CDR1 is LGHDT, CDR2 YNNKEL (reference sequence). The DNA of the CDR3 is TGTGCCAGCAGCCAATGGACAGGGAACTATGGCTACACCTTC. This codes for CASSQWTGNYGYTF.

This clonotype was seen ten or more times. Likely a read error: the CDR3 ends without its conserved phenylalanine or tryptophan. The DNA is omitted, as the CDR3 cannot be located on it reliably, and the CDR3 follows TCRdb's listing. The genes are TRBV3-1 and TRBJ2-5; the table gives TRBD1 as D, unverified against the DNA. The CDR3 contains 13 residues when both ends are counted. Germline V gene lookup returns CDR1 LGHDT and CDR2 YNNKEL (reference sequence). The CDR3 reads CASSDRTGGPASI.

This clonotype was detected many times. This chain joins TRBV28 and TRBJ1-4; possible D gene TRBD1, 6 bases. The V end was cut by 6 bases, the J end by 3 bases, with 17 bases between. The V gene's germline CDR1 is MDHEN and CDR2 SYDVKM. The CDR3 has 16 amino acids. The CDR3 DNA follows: TGTGCCAGCAGCCTACAGGGTTTGGGGTCTAATGAAAAACTGTTTTTT. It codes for CASSLQGLGSNEKLFF.

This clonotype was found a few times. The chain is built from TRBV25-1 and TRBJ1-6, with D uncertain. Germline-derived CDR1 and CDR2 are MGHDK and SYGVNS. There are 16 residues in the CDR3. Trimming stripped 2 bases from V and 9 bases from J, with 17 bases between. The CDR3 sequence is CASSETVVRSGSPLHF. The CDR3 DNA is TGTGCCAGCAGTGAAACCGTCGTCAGGAGTGGTTCACCCCTCCACTTT.

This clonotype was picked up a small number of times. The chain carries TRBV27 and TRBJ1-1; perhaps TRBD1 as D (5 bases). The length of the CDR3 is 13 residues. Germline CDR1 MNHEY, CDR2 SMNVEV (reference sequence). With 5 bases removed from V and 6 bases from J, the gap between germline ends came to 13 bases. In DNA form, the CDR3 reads TGTGCCAGCAGTAGGGGCGGTTCGGCTGAAGCTTTCTTT. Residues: CASSRGGSAEAFF.

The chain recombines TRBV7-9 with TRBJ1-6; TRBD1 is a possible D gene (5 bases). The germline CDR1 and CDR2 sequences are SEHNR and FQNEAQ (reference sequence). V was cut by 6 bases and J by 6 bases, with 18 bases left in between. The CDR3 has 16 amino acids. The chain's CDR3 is CASRRDGTTSNSPLHF. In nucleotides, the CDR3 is TGTGCCAGCAGACGGGACGGGACCACATCTAATTCACCCCTCCACTTT.

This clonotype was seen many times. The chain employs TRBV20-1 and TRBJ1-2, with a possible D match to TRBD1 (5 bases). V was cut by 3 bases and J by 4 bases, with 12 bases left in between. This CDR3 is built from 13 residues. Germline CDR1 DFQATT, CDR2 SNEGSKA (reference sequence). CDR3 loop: CSASQGLGYGYTF. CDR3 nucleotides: TGCAGTGCTAGCCAGGGCTTGGGCTATGGCTACACCTTC.

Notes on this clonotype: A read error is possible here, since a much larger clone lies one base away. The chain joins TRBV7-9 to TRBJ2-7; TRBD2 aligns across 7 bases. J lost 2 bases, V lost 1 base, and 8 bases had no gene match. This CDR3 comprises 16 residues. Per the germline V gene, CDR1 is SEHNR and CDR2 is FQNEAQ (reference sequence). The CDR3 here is CASSLDPLAITYEQYF. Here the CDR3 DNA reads TGTGCCAGCAGCTTAGACCCACTAGCGATTACCTACGAGCAGTACTTC.

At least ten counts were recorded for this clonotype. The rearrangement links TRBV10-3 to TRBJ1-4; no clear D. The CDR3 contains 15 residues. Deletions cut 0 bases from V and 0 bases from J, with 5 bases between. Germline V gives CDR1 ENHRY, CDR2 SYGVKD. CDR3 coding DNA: TGTGCCATCAGTGAGTCTGGTCCAACTAATGAAAAACTGTTTTTT. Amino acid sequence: CAISESGPTNEKLFF.

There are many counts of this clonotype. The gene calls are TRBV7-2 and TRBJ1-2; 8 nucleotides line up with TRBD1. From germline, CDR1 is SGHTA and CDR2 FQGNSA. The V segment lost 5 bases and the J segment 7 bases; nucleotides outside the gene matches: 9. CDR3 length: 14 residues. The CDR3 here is CASSQLRTGSGYTF. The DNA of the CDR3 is TGTGCCAGCAGCCAACTACGGACAGGGTCTGGCTACACCTTC. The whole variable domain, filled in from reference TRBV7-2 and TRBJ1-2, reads GAGVSQSPSNKVTEKGKDVELRCDPISGHTALYWYRQSLGQGLEFLIYFQGNSAPDKSGLPSDRFSAERTGGSVSTLTIQRTQQEDSAVYLCASSQLRTGSGYTFGSGTRLTVV.

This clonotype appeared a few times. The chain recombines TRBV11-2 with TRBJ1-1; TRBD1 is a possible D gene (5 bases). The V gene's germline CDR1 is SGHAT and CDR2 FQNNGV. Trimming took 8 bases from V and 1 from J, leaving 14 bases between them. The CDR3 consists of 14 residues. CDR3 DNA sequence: TGTGCCAGCTCACAACAGGTTACGAACACTGAAGCTTTCTTT. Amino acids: CASSQQVTNTEAFF.

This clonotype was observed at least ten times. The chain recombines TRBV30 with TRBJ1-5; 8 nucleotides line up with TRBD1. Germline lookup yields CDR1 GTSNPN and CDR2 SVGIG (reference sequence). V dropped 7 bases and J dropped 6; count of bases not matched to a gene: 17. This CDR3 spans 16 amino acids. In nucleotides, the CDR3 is TGTGCCTTCCAAGAATACTCAGGGGGCGGGGGTCAGCCCCAGCATTTT. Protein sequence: CAFQEYSGGGGQPQHF.

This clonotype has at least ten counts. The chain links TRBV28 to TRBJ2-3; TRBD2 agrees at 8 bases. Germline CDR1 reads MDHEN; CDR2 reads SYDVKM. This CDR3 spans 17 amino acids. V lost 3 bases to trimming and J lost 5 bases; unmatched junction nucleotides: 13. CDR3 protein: CASSFLTSAERLDTQYF. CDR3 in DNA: TGTGCCAGCAGTTTCCTGACTAGCGCGGAGAGGTTAGATACGCAGTATTTT.